A single sample gave rise to the 22 T cell receptor beta chains below, sequenced in a study of T cell responses to AZD1222 COVID-19 vaccine. The method was immunoSEQ multiplex PCR; TCRdb's version includes in-frame clones alone and lacks a portion of them. Counted here are more than 85,000 clones, around nine tenths occurring once; the ten biggest clones make up about 3%. The source was peripheral blood, collected on day 0 of AZD1222 vaccination. Every receptor here comes from an adult in good health.

The V and J genes are TRBV7-9 and TRBJ2-3; D is unclear. This CDR3 is built from 15 residues. Germline CDR1 is SEHNR and CDR2 is FQNEAQ (reference sequence). V lost 1 base to trimming and J lost 2 bases, with 10 bases between them. The CDR3 bases are TGTGCCAGCAGCTTAGGCTACCAGAACACAGATACGCAGTATTTT. It translates to CASSLGYQNTDTQYF.

This chain links TRBV2 with TRBJ1-1; D is possibly TRBD1 (6 bases). This CDR3 is built from 13 residues. Per germline, CDR1 SNHLY and CDR2 FYNNEI. Trimming shortened V by 5 bases and J by 6 bases, and 13 bases separated the two germline ends. CDR3 region: CASSPRGRAEAFF. The CDR3 nucleotides are TGTGCCAGCAGTCCCCGGGGGCGGGCTGAAGCTTTCTTT.

This rearrangement joins TRBV5-1 to TRBJ1-1, with 9 bases that match TRBD1. The germline gives CDR1 SGHRS, CDR2 YFSETQ. The CDR3 is 15 amino acids. V lost 3 bases and J lost 5; bases outside the gene matches: 8. The DNA for the CDR3 is TGCGCCAGCAGCTCCACAGGGGGCGAGAGGACTGAAGCTTTCTTT. Translation: CASSSTGGERTEAFF. The whole variable domain, remainder taken from reference TRBV5-1 and TRBJ1-1, is KAGVTQTPRYLIKTRGQQVTLSCSPISGHRSVSWYQQTPGQGLQFLFEYFSETQRNKGNFPGRFSGRQFSNSRSEMNVSTLELGDSALYLCASSSTGGERTEAFFGQGTRLTVV.

This sequence joins TRBV3-1 (or the pseudogene TRBV3-2) and TRBJ2-5, with 10 bases that match TRBD2. V was pared by 0 bases and J by 1 base, with 8 bases of the junction left unmatched. This CDR3 contains 18 residues. Germline V gives CDR1 LGHDT, CDR2 YNNKEL (reference sequence). The CDR3: CASSQDRMLAGAQETQYF. CDR3 bases: TGTGCCAGCAGCCAAGATAGGATGCTAGCGGGGGCCCAAGAGACCCAGTACTTC.

The gene calls are TRBV9 and TRBJ1-4; D ambiguous. The V end lost 0 bases, the J end lost 7 bases, and 22 bases lay between the germline ends. The CDR3 totals 18 residues. CDR1 and CDR2 (germline): SGDLS, YYNGEE. The CDR3 nucleotides read TGTGCCAGCAGCGTAGAGAGCGGACTCGATGTCGGGAGTGAAAAACTGTTTTTT. This translates into CASSVESGLDVGSEKLFF.

The chain links TRBV27 to TRBJ1-5; possibly TRBD1 for D (6 bases). The CDR3 length is 14 residues. Trimming stripped 3 bases from V and 5 bases from J, with 11 bases between. CDR1 and CDR2 (germline): MNHEY, SMNVEV (reference sequence). CDR3 in amino acids: CASSFNRADQPQHF. In DNA form, the CDR3 reads TGTGCCAGCAGTTTCAACAGGGCCGATCAGCCCCAGCATTTT.

The chain is built from TRBV28 and TRBJ1-5; TRBD1 aligns across 9 bases. The CDR3 runs 16 residues. CDR1 MDHEN and CDR2 SYDVKM come from the germline V gene. With V trimmed by 6 bases and J by 5 bases, 11 bases remained unmatched. Here the CDR3 DNA reads TGTGCCAGCAGACAACTCCGGACAGGGGTGCATCAGCCCCAGCATTTT. Its translation: CASRQLRTGVHQPQHF.

The chain employs TRBV6-5 and TRBJ1-4; D may be TRBD1 (6 bases). Germline V gene data show CDR1 as MNHEY and CDR2 as SVGAGI. Trimming shortened V by 6 bases and J by 3 bases, and 11 bases separated the two germline ends. The length of the CDR3 is 14 residues. The CDR3 DNA follows: TGTGCCAGCAGGGGGGCGAGTCCTAATGAAAAACTGTTTTTT. As protein: CASRGASPNEKLFF.

The rearrangement uses TRBV5-1 and TRBJ2-2; 7 bases map to TRBD2. The germline V gene has CDR1 SGHRS and CDR2 YFSETQ. V lost 0 bases, J lost 1 base, and 3 bases stayed unmatched. There are 16 residues in the CDR3. DNA of the CDR3: TGCGCCAGCAGCTTGGCTTCTAGCGGGAACACCGGGGAGCTGTTTTTT. Its protein product is CASSLASSGNTGELFF.

The chain recombines TRBV19 with TRBJ1-6; D possibly corresponds to TRBD1 (6 bases). Trimming removed 7 bases at V and 15 bases at J, with 22 bases between. In germline, CDR1 is LNHDA, CDR2 SQIVND (reference sequence). The CDR3 is made up of 14 amino acids. The CDR3 here is CASTPTGTRGVLHF. CDR3 sequence (DNA): TGTGCCAGTACCCCAACAGGCACTAGGGGGGTCCTCCACTTT.

The J gene is TRBJ1-6, the V gene TRBV30; no clear D. This CDR3 is built from 13 residues. V was shortened by 0 bases and J by 8 bases, with 8 bases between the two germline ends. Germline values: CDR1 GTSNPN, CDR2 SVGIG (reference sequence). In DNA, the CDR3 is TGTGCCTGGAGTGTACGGCCAGATTCACCCCTCCACTTT. This translates into CAWSVRPDSPLHF.

The chain uses TRBV12-3 or TRBV12-4 and TRBJ1-2; tentative D call: TRBD1 (5 bases). This CDR3 contains 13 residues. V gave up 1 base and J gave up 4 bases, with 7 bases separating them. The CDR3 reads CASSLGQLYGYTF. CDR3 in DNA: TGTGCCAGCAGTTTAGGACAGCTCTATGGCTACACCTTC.

The rearrangement links TRBV29-1 to TRBJ2-7; D is unclear. The germline gives CDR1 SQVTM, CDR2 ANQGSEA. There are 12 residues in the CDR3. Trimming cost V 1 base and J 2 bases, with 6 bases left between them. CDR3 region: CSVEAPAYEQYF. CDR3 sequence (DNA): TGCAGCGTTGAAGCCCCAGCCTACGAGCAGTACTTC.

The chain joins TRBV13 to TRBJ2-3, with 8 bases identical to TRBD2. This CDR3 contains 16 residues. After removal of 6 bases from V and 2 bases from J, the junction contained 10 bases not matched to a gene. Germline assignment: CDR1 PRHDT and CDR2 FYEKMQ (reference sequence). The CDR3 sequence: CASSNGAAGVTDTQYF. CDR3 coding DNA: TGTGCCAGCAGTAATGGCGCAGCGGGGGTCACAGATACGCAGTATTTT.

J is TRBJ2-5 and V is TRBV5-1; 7 bases agree with TRBD2. With V trimmed by 6 bases and J by 5 bases, 4 bases remained unmatched. The CDR3 totals 12 residues. Germline V gene sequence: CDR1 SGHRS, CDR2 YFSETQ. The CDR3 region has the DNA TGCGCCAGCACCGCGACTAGCGAGACCCAGTACTTC. It codes for CASTATSETQYF.

The CDR3, as DNA: TGTGCCATCAGTGAGTGGACACTAACGAACACTGAAGCTTTCTTT. Translated, it gives CAISEWTLTNTEAFF. This chain joins TRBV10-3 and TRBJ1-1; maybe TRBD1 (5 bases). Trimming took 1 base from V and 1 from J, leaving 10 bases between them. Germline V gene sequence: CDR1 ENHRY, CDR2 SYGVKD. This CDR3 has 15 amino acids.

The chain recombines TRBV7-8 with TRBJ1-1, with 9 bases aligning to TRBD1. The CDR3 consists of 16 residues. Looked up from germline, CDR1 is SGHVS and CDR2 is FQNEAQ. V shed 3 bases, J shed 0 bases, and the junction held 5 bases outside the gene matches. The chain's CDR3 is CASSLVGQGMNTEAFF. For the CDR3, the DNA is TGTGCCAGCAGCTTGGTCGGACAGGGGATGAACACTGAAGCTTTCTTT.

The J gene is TRBJ1-1, the V gene TRBV6-4, with a possible D match to TRBD1 (5 bases). The CDR3 length is 13 residues. CDR1 and CDR2 (germline): MRHNA, SNTAGT. V dropped 4 bases and J dropped 1 base, with 7 bases sitting between them. Here the CDR3 reads CASSAGSNTEAFF. The CDR3 DNA sequence: TGTGCCAGCAGTGCAGGGTCGAACACTGAAGCTTTCTTT.

The chain couples TRBV9 to TRBJ1-1; perhaps TRBD1 as D (5 bases). The CDR3 covers 16 residues. The V gene's germline CDR1 is SGDLS and CDR2 YYNGEE. V gave up 0 bases and J gave up 4 bases, with 16 bases separating them. This CDR3 is CASSVGGGQVSTEAFF. CDR3 sequence (DNA): TGTGCCAGCAGCGTAGGGGGCGGCCAGGTGAGCACTGAAGCTTTCTTT. Variable domain in full (rest from reference TRBV9 and TRBJ1-1): DSGVTQTPKHLITATGQRVTLRCSPRSGDLSVYWYQQSLDQGLQFLIQYYNGEERAKGNILERFSAQQFPDLHSELNLSSLELGDSALYFCASSVGGGQVSTEAFFGQGTRLTVV.

The chain uses TRBV5-5 and TRBJ1-1; D is uncertain. Germline V gene sequence: CDR1 SGHKS, CDR2 YYEKEE (reference sequence). With 1 base removed from V and 3 bases from J, the gap between germline ends came to 7 bases. The CDR3 length is 13 residues. This CDR3 reads CASSLQPDTEAFF. The DNA for the CDR3 is TGTGCCAGCAGCTTGCAACCGGACACTGAAGCTTTCTTT.

V and J are TRBV3-1 (or the pseudogene TRBV3-2) and TRBJ2-6, with 7 bases matching TRBD1. The CDR3 spans 16 residues. Germline CDR1 reads LGHDT; CDR2 reads YNNKEL (reference sequence). V shed 2 bases and J 5 bases; nucleotides not matched to a gene: 6. The CDR3: CASSQWSQGWANVLTF. Here the CDR3 DNA reads TGTGCCAGCAGCCAATGGTCACAGGGGTGGGCCAACGTCCTGACTTTC.

The J gene is TRBJ1-1, the V gene TRBV15; D gene ambiguous. CDR3 length: 15 amino acids. V was cut by 5 bases and J by 1 base, with 14 bases left in between. CDR1 and CDR2 from the germline V gene are LNHNV and YYDKDF (reference sequence). CDR3 coding DNA: TGTGCCACCAGCGGAGCCGGCTTTGGGAACACTGAAGCTTTCTTT. Its translation is CATSGAGFGNTEAFF.